These T cell receptor beta chains were read from a single sample in a study of early T cells in non-severe SARS-CoV-2 infection. TCRdb re-analysed the 5' RACE reads in MiXCR, keeping a single row per CDR3 protein. The sample carries roughly 58,000 distinct CDR3 sequences, around 10% recorded once. Sequenced: whole blood. The receptors stem from an adult who was a healthcare worker with PCR-confirmed SARS-CoV-2 infection or an uninfected control (not recorded which). CDR3s include the opening cysteine and the closing phenylalanine or tryptophan. D genes are given only for firm matches. Clone sizes are given selectively: once, few, many, or a class where the clone is expanded.

clone_size	d_call	j_call	v_call	cdr3_aa	cdr3_nt
few	TRBD1	TRBJ2-3	TRBV5-1	CASGDRAADTQYF	TGCGCCAGCGGGGACAGGGCCGCAGATACGCAGTATTTT
few	TRBD1	TRBJ1-2	TRBV2	CASSRSPGQGNYGYTF	TGTGCCAGCAGTCGGAGCCCGGGACAGGGAAACTATGGCTACACCTTC
many	.	TRBJ2-7	TRBV3-1	CASSQEQGYEQYF	TGTGCCAGCAGCCAAGAACAGGGCTACGAGCAGTACTTC
few	TRBD1	TRBJ2-1	TRBV19	CASSIAGTGSWNEQFF	TGTGCCAGTAGTATAGCCGGGACAGGCTCTTGGAATGAGCAGTTCTTC
many	TRBD2	TRBJ2-1	TRBV6-6	CASTRSSGGRHNEQFF	TGTGCCAGCACTAGATCCAGCGGGGGACGTCACAATGAGCAGTTCTTC
.	.	TRBJ1-3	TRBV7-2	CASSLYGESGNTIYF	TGTGCCAGCAGCTTATACGGGGAATCTGGAAACACCATATATTTT
few	.	TRBJ1-1	TRBV5-1	CASSPGHQNTEAFF	TGCGCCAGCAGCCCGGGACACCAGAACACTGAAGCTTTCTTT
.	TRBD2	TRBJ2-3	TRBV6-6	CASSYPSGGVRSDTQYF	TGTGCCAGCAGTTACCCTAGCGGGGGCGTCCGATCTGATACGCAGTATTTT
.	.	TRBJ1-3	TRBV2	CASSGSGNTIYF	TGTGCCAGCAGTGGTAGCGGAAACACCATATATTTT
many	.	TRBJ2-1	TRBV11-2	CASSRPELNEQFF	TGTGCCAGCAGCCGCCCGGAGCTCAATGAGCAGTTCTTC
many	TRBD2	TRBJ2-1	TRBV3-1	CASSQAPAGGPKGTFF	TGTGCCAGCAGCCAAGCCCCAGCGGGAGGGCCAAAAGGTACGTTCTTC
many	.	TRBJ2-5	TRBV6-2/TRBV6-3	CASSPQGETQYF	TGTGCCAGCAGTCCTCAGGGGGAGACCCAGTACTTC
.	.	TRBJ2-5	TRBV20-1	CSAAQGPQETQYF	TGCAGTGCTGCCCAGGGGCCACAAGAGACCCAGTACTTC
medium-sized	TRBD2	TRBJ2-3	TRBV11-2	CASSPLQGLVQYF	TGTGCCAGCAGCCCCCTCCAGGGACTAGTACAGTATTTT
many	.	TRBJ1-3	TRBV9	CASSPVQSSGNTIYF	TGTGCCAGCAGCCCCGTACAGAGCTCTGGAAACACCATATATTTT
.	.	TRBJ1-2	TRBV27	CASSLRGSDYGYTF	TGTGCCAGCAGTTTACGGGGGTCAGACTATGGCTACACCTTC
few	.	TRBJ1-5	TRBV6-2/TRBV6-3	CASSLIQGPQHF	TGTGCCAGCAGTTTAATACAGGGGCCCCAGCATTTT
few	.	TRBJ2-3	TRBV6-6	CASSYTTTWDTQYF	TGTGCCAGCAGTTACACCACCACTTGGGATACGCAGTATTTT
many	TRBD2	TRBJ2-7	TRBV6-1	CASRAGTSSSYEQYF	TGTGCCAGCAGAGCCGGGACTAGTTCCTCCTACGAGCAGTACTTC
many	.	TRBJ2-3	TRBV7-8	CASSLVGGNTDTQYF	TGTGCCAGCAGCTTAGTAGGTGGGAACACAGATACGCAGTATTTT
few	TRBD2	TRBJ2-7	TRBV3-1	CASSQDKRGYEQYF	TGTGCCAGCAGCCAAGATAAGCGGGGATACGAGCAGTACTTC
.	TRBD1	TRBJ1-1	TRBV4-1	CASSHPGQGRTEAFF	TGCGCCAGCAGCCACCCGGGACAGGGGAGGACTGAAGCTTTCTTT
many	TRBD1	TRBJ1-5	TRBV28	CASSRQGGQPQHF	TGTGCCAGCAGTAGACAGGGAGGTCAGCCCCAGCATTTT
.	TRBD2	TRBJ2-7	TRBV6-6	CASSKGRAMYEQYF	TGTGCCAGCTCTAAGGGGAGGGCGATGTACGAGCAGTACTTC
many	.	TRBJ2-4	TRBV7-9	CASSPRDGVAKNIQYF	TGTGCCAGCAGCCCCCGGGACGGGGTAGCCAAAAACATTCAGTACTTC
few	.	TRBJ2-1	TRBV10-3	CAIRSSVGGVKDEQFF	TGTGCCATCAGATCGTCCGTGGGGGGTGTAAAGGATGAGCAGTTCTTC
few	.	TRBJ1-2	TRBV28	CASSPVVAGYTF	TGTGCCTCGAGTCCTGTGGTTGCTGGCTACACCTTC
.	TRBD1	TRBJ2-6	TRBV12-3/TRBV12-4	CASSLRTGGTGANVLTF	TGTGCCAGCAGTCTACGGACAGGGGGTACTGGGGCCAACGTCCTGACTTTC
.	.	TRBJ2-3	TRBV28	CASSGSTDTQYF	TGTGCCAGCAGCGGGAGCACAGATACGCAGTATTTT
many	TRBD2	TRBJ2-1	TRBV5-6	CASSGGLNSSYNEQFF	TGTGCCAGCAGCGGGGGACTAAACAGCTCCTACAATGAGCAGTTCTTC
.	.	TRBJ2-2	TRBV5-1	CASSFGNGVTGELFF	.
many	.	TRBJ2-7	TRBV6-1	CASSDRGGPYEQYF	TGTGCCAGCAGTGACAGGGGGGGACCGTACGAGCAGTACTTC
few	TRBD1	TRBJ1-2	TRBV7-8	CASSPGDSTFYGYTF	TGTGCCAGCAGCCCTGGGGACAGCACCTTCTATGGCTACACCTTC
few	.	TRBJ1-5	TRBV20-1	CSARDTQASNQPQHF	TGCAGTGCTAGAGATACACAGGCAAGCAATCAGCCCCAGCATTTT
.	.	TRBJ1-6	TRBV24-1	CATTLRSYNSPLHF	TGTGCCACCACTCTGCGCTCCTATAATTCACCCCTCCACTTT
few	.	TRBJ2-7	TRBV6-6	CASSRDGSTYEQYF	TGTGCCAGCAGTCGGGACGGGAGTACCTACGAGCAGTACTTC
many	.	TRBJ2-1	TRBV20-1	CSARDALYNEQFF	TGCAGTGCTAGAGATGCACTCTACAATGAGCAGTTCTTC
few	TRBD2	TRBJ2-7	TRBV5-5	CASSLGTSVSYEQYF	TGTGCCAGCAGCTTGGGGACTAGCGTCTCCTACGAGCAGTACTTC
.	.	TRBJ1-1	TRBV28	CASSSGPGGAFF	TGTGCCAGCAGTTCCGGGCCTGGAGGAGCTTTCTTT
few	.	TRBJ2-2	TRBV19	CASSIDGGTGELFF	TGTGCCAGTAGTATAGATGGCGGTACCGGGGAGCTGTTTTTT
few	.	TRBJ2-1	TRBV15	CATSRDEGYRSGEQFF	TGTGCCACCAGCAGAGACGAGGGTTATAGGAGTGGTGAGCAGTTCTTC
many	.	TRBJ2-1	TRBV5-1	CASGIGNSYNEQFF	TGCGCCAGCGGGATAGGGAATTCCTACAATGAGCAGTTCTTC
few	.	TRBJ2-2	TRBV19	CASSITEILNTGELFF	TGTGCCAGTAGTATCACAGAGATTCTAAACACCGGGGAGCTGTTTTTT
few	.	TRBJ1-1	TRBV28	CASSLGPVLEAFF	TGTGCCAGCAGTCTTGGACCAGTACTAGAAGCTTTCTTT
.	.	TRBJ2-1	TRBV5-1	CASSLGQWGNEQFF	TGCGCCAGCAGCTTGGGACAGTGGGGGAATGAGCAGTTCTTC
few	TRBD2	TRBJ2-7	TRBV5-1	CASSGLAGDEQYF	TGCGCCAGCAGCGGCCTAGCGGGAGACGAGCAGTACTTC
many	.	TRBJ2-4	TRBV20-1	CSARVGLAKNIQYF	TGCAGTGCTAGAGTAGGCCTAGCCAAAAACATTCAGTACTTC
.	.	TRBJ2-7	TRBV2	CAIVGTPYEQYF	TGTGCCATCGTAGGGACCCCCTACGAGCAGTACTTC
few	TRBD1	TRBJ2-1	TRBV15	CATSSDRGYDEQFF	TGTGCCACCAGCAGCGACAGGGGGTATGATGAGCAGTTCTTC
.	TRBD2	TRBJ2-5	TRBV20-1	CSAIARGGETQYF	TGCAGTGCGATTGCGCGGGGGGGAGAGACCCAGTACTTC
many	.	TRBJ1-1	TRBV29-1	CSVEVGRYTEAFF	TGCAGCGTTGAAGTCGGACGGTACACTGAAGCTTTCTTT
few	.	TRBJ2-6	TRBV29-1	CSVDISGSGANVLTF	TGCAGCGTTGATATCAGTGGTTCTGGGGCCAACGTCCTGACTTTC
.	.	TRBJ1-4	TRBV27	CASSFSSSGATREKLFF	TGTGCCAGCAGTTTTTCATCCTCGGGGGCGACGAGGGAAAAACTGTTTTTT
many	TRBD1	TRBJ1-1	TRBV5-4	CASSGDRVRSFF	TGTGCCAGCAGCGGCGACAGGGTTCGGTCTTTCTTT
once	TRBD1	TRBJ1-1	TRBV28	CASSTGDLSTEAFF	TGTGCCAGCAGTACAGGGGATCTGAGCACTGAAGCTTTCTTT
few	.	TRBJ2-3	TRBV6-5	CASSYAMTDTQYF	TGTGCCAGCAGTTACGCAATGACAGATACGCAGTATTTT
few	TRBD2	TRBJ2-1	TRBV7-2	CASSLTSGSGNEQFF	TGTGCCAGCAGCTTAACTAGCGGGAGTGGAAATGAGCAGTTCTTC
many	TRBD1	TRBJ2-5	TRBV2	CASSGQGDQETQYF	TGTGCCAGCTCGGGACAGGGAGACCAAGAGACCCAGTACTTC